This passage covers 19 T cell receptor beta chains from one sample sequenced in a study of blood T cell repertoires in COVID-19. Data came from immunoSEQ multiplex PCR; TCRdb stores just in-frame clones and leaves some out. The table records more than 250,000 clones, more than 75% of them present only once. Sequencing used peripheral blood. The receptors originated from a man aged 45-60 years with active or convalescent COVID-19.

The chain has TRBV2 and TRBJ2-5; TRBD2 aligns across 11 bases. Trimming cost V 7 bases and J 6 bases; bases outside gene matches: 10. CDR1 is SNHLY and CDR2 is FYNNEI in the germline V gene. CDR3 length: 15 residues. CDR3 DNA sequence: TGTGCCAGCAACCCAACTAGCGGGAGCGTAAAGACCCAGTACTTC. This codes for CASNPTSGSVKTQYF.

CDR3 DNA sequence: TGTGCCAGCAGACAGGGGAATCAGCCCCAGCATTTT. This codes for CASRQGNQPQHF. The chain recombines TRBV2 with TRBJ1-5, with 7 bases matching TRBD1. The CDR3 spans 12 residues. Per germline, CDR1 SNHLY and CDR2 FYNNEI. The V segment lost 6 bases and the J segment 4 bases; nucleotides outside the gene matches: 0.

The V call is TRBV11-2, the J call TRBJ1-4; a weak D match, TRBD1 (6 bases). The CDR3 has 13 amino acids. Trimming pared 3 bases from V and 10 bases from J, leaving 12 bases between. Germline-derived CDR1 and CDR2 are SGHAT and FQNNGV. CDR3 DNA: TGTGCCAGCAGCTTGGGGGCGGTTGGAAAACTGTTTTTT. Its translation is CASSLGAVGKLFF.

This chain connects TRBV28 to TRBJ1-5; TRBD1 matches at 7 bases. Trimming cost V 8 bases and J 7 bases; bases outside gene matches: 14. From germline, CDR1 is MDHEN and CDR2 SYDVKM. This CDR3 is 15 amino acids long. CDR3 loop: CASFADRDFSQPQHF. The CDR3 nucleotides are TGTGCCAGCTTTGCCGACAGGGATTTCAGCCAGCCCCAGCATTTT.

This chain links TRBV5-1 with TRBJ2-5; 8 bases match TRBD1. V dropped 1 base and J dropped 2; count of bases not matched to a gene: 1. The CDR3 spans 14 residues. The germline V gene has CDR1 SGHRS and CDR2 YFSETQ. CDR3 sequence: CASSLRQGQETQYF. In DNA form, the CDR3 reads TGCGCCAGCAGCTTGAGACAGGGGCAAGAGACCCAGTACTTC.

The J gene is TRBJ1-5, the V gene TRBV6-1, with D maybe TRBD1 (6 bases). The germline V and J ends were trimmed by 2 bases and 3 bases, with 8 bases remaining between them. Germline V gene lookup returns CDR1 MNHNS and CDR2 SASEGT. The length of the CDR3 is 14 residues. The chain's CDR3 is CASSETGYNQPQHF. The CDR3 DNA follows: TGTGCCAGCAGTGAAACAGGGTACAATCAGCCCCAGCATTTT.

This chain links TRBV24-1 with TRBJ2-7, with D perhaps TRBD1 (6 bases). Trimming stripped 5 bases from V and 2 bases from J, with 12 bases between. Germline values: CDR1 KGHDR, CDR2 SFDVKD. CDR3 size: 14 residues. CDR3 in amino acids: CATSAPDRAYEQYF. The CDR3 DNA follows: TGTGCCACCAGTGCCCCGGACAGAGCCTACGAGCAGTACTTC.

DNA of the CDR3: TGTGCCAGCAGCCAAGAATTACAGTCACGCTACGAGCAGTACTTC. Protein sequence: CASSQELQSRYEQYF. The genes are TRBV14 and TRBJ2-7; D unresolved. The CDR3 runs 15 residues. Deletions cut 0 bases from V and 3 bases from J, with 12 bases between. Germline V gene data show CDR1 as SGHDN and CDR2 as FVKESK. The full variable domain, with the rest looked up from reference TRBV14 and TRBJ2-7, is EAGVTQFPSHSVIEKGQTVTLRCDPISGHDNLYWYRRVMGKEIKFLLHFVKESKQDESGMPNNRFLAERTGGTYSTLKVQPAELEDSGVYFCASSQELQSRYEQYFGPGTRLTVT.

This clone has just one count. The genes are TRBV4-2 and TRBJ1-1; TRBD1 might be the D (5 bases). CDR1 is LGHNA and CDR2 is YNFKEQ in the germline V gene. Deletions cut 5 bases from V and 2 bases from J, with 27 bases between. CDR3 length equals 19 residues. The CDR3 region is CASSLPPPRTWARNTEAFF. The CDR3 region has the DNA TGTGCCAGCAGCTTACCTCCCCCTCGGACATGGGCTCGTAACACTGAAGCTTTCTTT.

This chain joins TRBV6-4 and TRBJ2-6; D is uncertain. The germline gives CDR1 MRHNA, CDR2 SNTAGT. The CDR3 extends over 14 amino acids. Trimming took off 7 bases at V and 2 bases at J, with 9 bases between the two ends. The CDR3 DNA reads TGTGCCAGCAAAATTTATGCTGGGGCCAACGTCCTGACTTTC. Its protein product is CASKIYAGANVLTF.

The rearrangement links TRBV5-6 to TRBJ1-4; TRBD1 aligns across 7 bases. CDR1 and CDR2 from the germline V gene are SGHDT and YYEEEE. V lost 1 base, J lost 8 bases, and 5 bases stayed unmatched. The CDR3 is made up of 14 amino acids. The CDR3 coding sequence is TGTGCCAGCAGCTTGTGGCAGGGGGAAGAAAAACTGTTTTTT. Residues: CASSLWQGEEKLFF.

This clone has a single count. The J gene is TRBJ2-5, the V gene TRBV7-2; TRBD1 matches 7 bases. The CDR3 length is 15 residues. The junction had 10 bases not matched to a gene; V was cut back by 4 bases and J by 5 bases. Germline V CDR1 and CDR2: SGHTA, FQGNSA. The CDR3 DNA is TGTGCCAGCAGCTCAGGGGGTGCCCTTAGGGAGACCCAGTACTTC. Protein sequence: CASSSGGALRETQYF. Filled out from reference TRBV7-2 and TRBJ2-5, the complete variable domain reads GAGVSQSPSNKVTEKGKDVELRCDPISGHTALYWYRQSLGQGLEFLIYFQGNSAPDKSGLPSDRFSAERTGGSVSTLTIQRTQQEDSAVYLCASSSGGALRETQYFGPGTRLLVL.

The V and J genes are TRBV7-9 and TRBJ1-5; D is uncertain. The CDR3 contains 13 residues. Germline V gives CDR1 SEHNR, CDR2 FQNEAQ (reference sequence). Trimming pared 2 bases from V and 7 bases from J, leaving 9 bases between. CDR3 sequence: CASSLFEGQPQHF. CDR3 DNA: TGTGCCAGCAGCTTATTCGAGGGCCAGCCCCAGCATTTT.

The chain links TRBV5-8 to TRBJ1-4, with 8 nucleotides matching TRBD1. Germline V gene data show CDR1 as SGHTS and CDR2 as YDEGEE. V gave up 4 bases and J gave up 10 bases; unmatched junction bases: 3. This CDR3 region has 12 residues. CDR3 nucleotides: TGTGCCAGCAGCCCTACAGGGGGAAAACTGTTTTTT. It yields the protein CASSPTGGKLFF.

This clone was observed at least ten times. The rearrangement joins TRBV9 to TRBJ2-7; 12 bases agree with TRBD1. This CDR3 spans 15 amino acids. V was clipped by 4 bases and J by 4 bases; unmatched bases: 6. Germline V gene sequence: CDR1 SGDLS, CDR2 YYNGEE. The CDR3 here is CASSLGTGGGYEQYF. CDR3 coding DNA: TGTGCCAGCAGCCTAGGGACAGGGGGCGGGTACGAGCAGTACTTC.

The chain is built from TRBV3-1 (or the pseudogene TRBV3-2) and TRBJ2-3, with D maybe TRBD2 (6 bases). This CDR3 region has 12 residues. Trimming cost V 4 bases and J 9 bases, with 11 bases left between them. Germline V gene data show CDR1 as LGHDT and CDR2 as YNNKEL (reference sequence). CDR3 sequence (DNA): TGTGCCAGCAGCCCGCCGGCGGGGACGCAGTATTTT. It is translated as CASSPPAGTQYF.

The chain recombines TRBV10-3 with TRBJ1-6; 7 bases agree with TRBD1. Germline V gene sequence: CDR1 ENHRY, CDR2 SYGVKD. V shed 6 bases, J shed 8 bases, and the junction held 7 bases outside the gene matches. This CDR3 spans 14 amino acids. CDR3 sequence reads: CAIRQGLKDSPLHF. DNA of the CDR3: TGTGCCATCAGACAGGGGTTGAAGGATTCACCCCTCCACTTT.

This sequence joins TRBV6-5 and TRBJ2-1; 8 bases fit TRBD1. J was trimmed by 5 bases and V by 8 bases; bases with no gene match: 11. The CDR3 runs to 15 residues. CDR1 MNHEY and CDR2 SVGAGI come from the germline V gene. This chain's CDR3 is CASAGQVDLHNEQFF. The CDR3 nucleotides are TGTGCCAGCGCGGGACAGGTCGACCTCCACAATGAGCAGTTCTTC.

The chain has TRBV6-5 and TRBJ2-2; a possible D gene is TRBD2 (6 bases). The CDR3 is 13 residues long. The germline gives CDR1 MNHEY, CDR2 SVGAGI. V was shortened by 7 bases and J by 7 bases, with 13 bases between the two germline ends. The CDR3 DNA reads TGTGCCAGCACGGGCTGGGGAGGCGGGGAGCTGTTTTTT. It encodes CASTGWGGGELFF.